This T cell receptor beta chain stems from a study of Graves' ophthalmopathy and Graves' hyperthyroidism. Germline values: CDR1 MNHNS, CDR2 SASEGT. V lost 1 base, J lost 7 bases, and 7 bases lay in between. The CDR3 is made up of 12 amino acids. Included hyperthyroidism patients were aged 18 to 65 and newly diagnosed (under 2 months' duration). Beta-chain TCR CDR3 regions were amplified from RNA transcripts. After a first-round RT-PCR with HTBI primers, a second-round multiplex PCR was run. TCRdb re-analysed the multiplex PCR reads in MiXCR, keeping a single row per CDR3 protein. The sample has roughly 350,000 distinct CDR3 sequences, about a sixth seen once. Many counts were recorded for this clonotype.

The chain employs TRBV6-1 and TRBJ1-2, with TRBD1 as a possible D gene (5 bases). The sequenced sample was peripheral blood. The TCR sequence derives from an adult woman with stable Graves' hyperthyroidism. The CDR3 DNA is TGTGCCAGCAGTGAAGACAGGTTTGGCTACACCTTC. This encodes CASSEDRFGYTF.